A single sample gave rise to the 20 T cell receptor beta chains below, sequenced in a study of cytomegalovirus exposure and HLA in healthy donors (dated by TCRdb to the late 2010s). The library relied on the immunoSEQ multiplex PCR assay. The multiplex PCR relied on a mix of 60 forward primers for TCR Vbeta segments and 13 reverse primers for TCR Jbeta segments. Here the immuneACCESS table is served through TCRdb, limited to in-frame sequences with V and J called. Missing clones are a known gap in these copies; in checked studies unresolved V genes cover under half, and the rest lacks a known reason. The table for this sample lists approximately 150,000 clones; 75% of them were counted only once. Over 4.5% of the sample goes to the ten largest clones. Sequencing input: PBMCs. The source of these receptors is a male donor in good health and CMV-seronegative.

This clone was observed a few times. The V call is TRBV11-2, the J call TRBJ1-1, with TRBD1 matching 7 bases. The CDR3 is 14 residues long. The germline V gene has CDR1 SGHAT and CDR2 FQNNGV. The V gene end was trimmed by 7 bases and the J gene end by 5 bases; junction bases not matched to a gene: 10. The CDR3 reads CASTPTTGMTEAFF. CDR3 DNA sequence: TGTGCCAGCACCCCGACGACAGGGATGACTGAAGCTTTCTTT.

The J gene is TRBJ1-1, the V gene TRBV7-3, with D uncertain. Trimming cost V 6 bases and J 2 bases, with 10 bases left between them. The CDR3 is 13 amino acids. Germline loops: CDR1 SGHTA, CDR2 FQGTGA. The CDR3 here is CASRETPNTEAFF. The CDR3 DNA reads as TGTGCCAGCAGAGAGACACCCAACACTGAAGCTTTCTTT.

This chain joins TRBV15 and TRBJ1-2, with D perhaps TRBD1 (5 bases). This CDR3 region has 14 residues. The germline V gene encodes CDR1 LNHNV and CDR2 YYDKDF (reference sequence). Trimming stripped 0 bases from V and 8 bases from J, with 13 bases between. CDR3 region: CATSRDSGKDGYTF. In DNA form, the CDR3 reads TGTGCCACCAGCAGAGATTCAGGGAAGGACGGCTACACCTTC.

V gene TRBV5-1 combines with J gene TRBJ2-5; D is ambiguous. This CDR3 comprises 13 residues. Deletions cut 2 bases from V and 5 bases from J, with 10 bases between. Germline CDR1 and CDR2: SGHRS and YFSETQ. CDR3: CASSFVAKETQYF. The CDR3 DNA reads TGCGCCAGCAGCTTTGTCGCGAAGGAGACCCAGTACTTC. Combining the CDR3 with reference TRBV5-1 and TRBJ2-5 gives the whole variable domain KAGVTQTPRYLIKTRGQQVTLSCSPISGHRSVSWYQQTPGQGLQFLFEYFSETQRNKGNFPGRFSGRQFSNSRSEMNVSTLELGDSALYLCASSFVAKETQYFGPGTRLLVL.

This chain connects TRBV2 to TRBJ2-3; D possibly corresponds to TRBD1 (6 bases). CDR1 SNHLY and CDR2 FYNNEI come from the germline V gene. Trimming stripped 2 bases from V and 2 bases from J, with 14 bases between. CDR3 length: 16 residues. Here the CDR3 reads CASSERARGNTDTQYF. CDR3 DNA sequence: TGTGCCAGCAGTGAAAGAGCCAGGGGAAACACAGATACGCAGTATTTT.

The CDR3 nucleotides are TGCGCCAGCACCCTGAACAGGGGCAACACTGAAGCTTTCTTT. Its translation: CASTLNRGNTEAFF. The chain carries TRBV5-1 and TRBJ1-1; 7 positions agree with TRBD1. V was pared by 6 bases and J by 2 bases, with 7 bases of the junction left unmatched. The CDR3 length is 14 residues. CDR1 is SGHRS, CDR2 YFSETQ, per germline.

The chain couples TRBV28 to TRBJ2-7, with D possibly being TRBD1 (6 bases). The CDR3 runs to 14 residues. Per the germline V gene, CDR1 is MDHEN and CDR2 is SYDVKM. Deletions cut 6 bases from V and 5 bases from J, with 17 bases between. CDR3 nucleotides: TGTGCCAGCAGATCAGGGGCCCAAAGCCACGAGCAGTACTTC. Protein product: CASRSGAQSHEQYF.

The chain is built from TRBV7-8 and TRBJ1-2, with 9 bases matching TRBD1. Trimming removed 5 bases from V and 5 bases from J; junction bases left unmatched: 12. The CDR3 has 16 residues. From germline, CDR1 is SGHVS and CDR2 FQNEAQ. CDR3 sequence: CASSRRAGQGAYGYTF. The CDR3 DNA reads TGTGCCAGCAGCCGACGAGCGGGACAGGGAGCTTATGGCTACACCTTC.

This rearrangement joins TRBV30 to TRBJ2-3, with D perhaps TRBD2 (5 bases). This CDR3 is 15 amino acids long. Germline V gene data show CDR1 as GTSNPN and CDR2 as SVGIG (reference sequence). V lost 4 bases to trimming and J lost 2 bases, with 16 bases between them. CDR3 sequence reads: CAWNGNPISTDTQYF. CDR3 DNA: TGTGCCTGGAACGGGAACCCCATCTCCACAGATACGCAGTATTTT.

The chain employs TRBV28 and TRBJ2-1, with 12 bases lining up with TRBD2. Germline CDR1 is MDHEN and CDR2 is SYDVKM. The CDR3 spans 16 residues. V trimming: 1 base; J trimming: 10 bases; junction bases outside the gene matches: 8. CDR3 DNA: TGTGCCAGCAGTTTATTGACTAGCGGGAGCCGGGAGGAGCAGTTCTTC. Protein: CASSLLTSGSREEQFF.

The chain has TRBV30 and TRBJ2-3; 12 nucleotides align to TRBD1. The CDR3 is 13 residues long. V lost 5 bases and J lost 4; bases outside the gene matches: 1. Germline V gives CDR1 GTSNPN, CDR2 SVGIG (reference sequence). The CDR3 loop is CAWGDRGPDTQYF. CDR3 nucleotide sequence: TGTGCCTGGGGGGACAGGGGGCCAGATACGCAGTATTTT. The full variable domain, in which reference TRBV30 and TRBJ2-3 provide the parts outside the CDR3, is SQTIHQWPATLVQPVGSPLSLECTVEGTSNPNLYWYRQAAGRGLQLLFYSVGIGQISSEVPQNLSASRPQDRQFILSSKKLLLSDSGFYLCAWGDRGPDTQYFGPGTRLTVL.

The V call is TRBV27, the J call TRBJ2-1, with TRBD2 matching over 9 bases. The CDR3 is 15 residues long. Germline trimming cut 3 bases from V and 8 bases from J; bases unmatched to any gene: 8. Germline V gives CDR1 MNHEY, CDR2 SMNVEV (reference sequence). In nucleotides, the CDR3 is TGTGCCAGCAGTTTGTTAGCGGGAGTTAGCCATGAGCAGTTCTTC. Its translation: CASSLLAGVSHEQFF.

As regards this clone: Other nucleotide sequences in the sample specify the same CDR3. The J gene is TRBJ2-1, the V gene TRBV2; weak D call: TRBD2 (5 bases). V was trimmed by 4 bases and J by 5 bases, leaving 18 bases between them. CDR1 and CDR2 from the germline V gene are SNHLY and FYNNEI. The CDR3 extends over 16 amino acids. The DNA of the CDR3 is TGTGCCAGCAGTGTCTCGGGGAATGTTCCCCACAATGAGCAGTTCTTC. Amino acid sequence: CASSVSGNVPHNEQFF.

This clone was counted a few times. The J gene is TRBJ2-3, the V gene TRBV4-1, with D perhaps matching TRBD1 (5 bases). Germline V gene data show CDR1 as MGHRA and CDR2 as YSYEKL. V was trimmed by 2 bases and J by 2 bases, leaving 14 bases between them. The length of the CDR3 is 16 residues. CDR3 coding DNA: TGCGCCAGCAGCCAAAAATGGGGCGGACCCACAGATACGCAGTATTTT. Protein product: CASSQKWGGPTDTQYF.

The CDR3 loop reads CASHGQGADTQYF. The DNA of the CDR3 is TGTGCCAGCCATGGACAGGGGGCAGATACGCAGTATTTT. The chain links TRBV28 to TRBJ2-3, with TRBD1 matching over 10 bases. With V trimmed by 8 bases and J by 4 bases, 3 bases remained unmatched. Germline values: CDR1 MDHEN, CDR2 SYDVKM. The CDR3 extends over 13 amino acids.

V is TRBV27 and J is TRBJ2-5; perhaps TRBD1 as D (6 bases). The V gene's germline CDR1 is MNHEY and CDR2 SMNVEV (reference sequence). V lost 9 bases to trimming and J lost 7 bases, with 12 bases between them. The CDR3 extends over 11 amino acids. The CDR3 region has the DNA TGTGCCAGTGCCATAGGGGGGACCCAGTACTTC. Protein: CASAIGGTQYF.

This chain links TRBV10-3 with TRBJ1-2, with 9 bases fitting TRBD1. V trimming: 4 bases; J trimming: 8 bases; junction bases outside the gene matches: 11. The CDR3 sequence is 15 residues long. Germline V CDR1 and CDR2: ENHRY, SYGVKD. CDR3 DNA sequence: TGTGCCATCAGTGCGGGAACAGGGGGCGAACCGGGCTACACCTTC. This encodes CAISAGTGGEPGYTF.

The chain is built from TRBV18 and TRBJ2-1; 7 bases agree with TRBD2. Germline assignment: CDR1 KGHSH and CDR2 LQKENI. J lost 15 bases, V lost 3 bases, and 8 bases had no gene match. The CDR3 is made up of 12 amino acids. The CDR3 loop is CASSPVERGMFF. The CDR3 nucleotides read TGTGCCAGCTCACCGGTCGAGCGGGGTATGTTCTTC.

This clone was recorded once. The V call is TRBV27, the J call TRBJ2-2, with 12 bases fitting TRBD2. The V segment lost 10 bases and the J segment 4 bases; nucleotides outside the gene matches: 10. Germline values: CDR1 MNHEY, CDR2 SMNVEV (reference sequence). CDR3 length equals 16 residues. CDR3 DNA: TGTGCCACCTCAATACTAGCGGGAGGATCCACCGGGGAGCTGTTTTTT. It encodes CATSILAGGSTGELFF.

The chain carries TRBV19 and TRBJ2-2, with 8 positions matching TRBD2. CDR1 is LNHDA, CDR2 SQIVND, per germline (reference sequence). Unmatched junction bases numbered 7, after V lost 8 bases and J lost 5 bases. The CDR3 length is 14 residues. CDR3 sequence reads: CASRGGSQTGELFF. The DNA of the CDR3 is TGTGCCAGTCGCGGGGGGTCCCAGACCGGGGAGCTGTTTTTT.